This TCR beta chain was sequenced in a study of regulatory T cells in long-lasting Graves disease. This sample's time point: newly diagnosed GD, antithyroid drugs for less than 3 months. Making the TCR library involved RNA that had been extracted from PBMCs. The CDR3 length is 13 residues. The germline V and J ends were trimmed by 6 bases and 5 bases, with 10 bases remaining between them. In its sample, this clonotype was seen many times. Through Arm-PCR of CDR3 regions and iRepertoire HTBI primers, TCR beta libraries were built. TCRdb processed the multiplex PCR reads anew with MiXCR; each CDR3 protein has one entry. The sample comprises some 250,000 distinct CDR3 sequences, around 20% of which are singletons, and roughly 14% rests with the top ten.

The specimen comprised peripheral blood mononuclear cells (PBMCs), sampled at new diagnosis, from a patient treated with antithyroid drugs. The clonotype was recovered from a female donor with Graves disease. V gene TRBV12-3 or TRBV12-4 combines with J gene TRBJ1-4; the D gene is possibly TRBD1 (6 bases). CDR3 nucleotide sequence: TGTGCCAGCAGCCTCGGACAGAATGAAAAACTGTTTTTT. This translates into CASSLGQNEKLFF.